This passage covers 23 T cell receptor beta chains from one sample sequenced in a study of T cell repertoires in cytomegalovirus infection. These TCRs' antigens remain unknown. TCRdb redid the calling of the reads with MiXCR, one entry per CDR3 protein. The sample includes approximately 730,000 distinct CDR3 sequences, 25% to 35% seen only once; the top ten take roughly 14%. The sequencing here drew on cultured CD8+ T cells from PBMCs, taken from culture after CMV antigen stimulation. These receptors originate from a human donor in good health (CMV status not recorded). Some clones in this sample may be carry-over from other donors' samples.

The rearrangement links TRBV5-4 to TRBJ2-1; D is undetermined. Germline V gives CDR1 SGHNT, CDR2 YYREEE (reference sequence). The CDR3 length is 14 residues. Trimming took off 4 bases at V and 8 bases at J, with 16 bases between the two ends. CDR3 sequence (DNA): TGTGCCAGCAGCGCAAGGCCCCACTCGGATGAGCAGTTCTTC. This sequence encodes CASSARPHSDEQFF.

This clonotype was seen once. The V and J genes are TRBV4-3 and TRBJ1-5; D not resolved. Germline loops: CDR1 LGHNA, CDR2 YSLEER. The CDR3 contains 15 residues. V was trimmed by 4 bases and J by 1 base, leaving 11 bases between them. CDR3 sequence reads: CASSPKVKSNQPQHF. The CDR3 DNA follows: TGCGCCAGCAGCCCCAAGGTCAAGAGCAATCAGCCCCAGCATTTT.

This clonotype was observed a handful of times. This may be a read error, as it is one base from a much larger clone. This chain links TRBV5-8 with TRBJ1-2; D ambiguous. V lost 3 bases, J lost 7 bases, and 4 bases lay in between. Looked up from germline, CDR1 is SGHTS and CDR2 is YDEGEE. CDR3 size: 10 residues. CDR3 protein: CASSSFGYTF. CDR3 DNA: TGTGCCAGCAGCTCCTTTGGCTACACCTTC.

This clonotype appeared a few times. The chain uses TRBV7-2 and TRBJ2-4; D perhaps matches TRBD2 (5 bases). The ends were cut back, 3 bases at V and 2 bases at J, with 20 bases in the middle. CDR1 SGHTA and CDR2 FQGNSA come from the germline V gene. This CDR3 region has 18 residues. The CDR3 loop reads CASSFPRTEGAPKNIQYF. The DNA of the CDR3 is TGTGCCAGCAGCTTCCCCCGAACCGAGGGCGCTCCCAAAAACATTCAGTACTTC. The complete variable domain, with remaining parts taken from reference TRBV7-2 and TRBJ2-4, reads GAGVSQSPSNKVTEKGKDVELRCDPISGHTALYWYRQSLGQGLEFLIYFQGNSAPDKSGLPSDRFSAERTGGSVSTLTIQRTQQEDSAVYLCASSFPRTEGAPKNIQYFGAGTRLSVL.

This clonotype was picked up a small number of times. V usage is TRBV7-9 and J usage is TRBJ1-5; the D gene is possibly TRBD1 (5 bases). Germline CDR1 reads SEHNR; CDR2 reads FQNEAQ (reference sequence). The CDR3 runs to 14 residues. V was trimmed by 5 bases and J by 7 bases, leaving 15 bases between them. The CDR3, as DNA: TGTGCCAGCAGCCCCGGGGGGGTAGAACAGCCCCAGCATTTT. Its translation is CASSPGGVEQPQHF.

V and J are TRBV27 and TRBJ2-1; D unresolved. The CDR3 loop spans 14 amino acids. V dropped 4 bases and J dropped 3 bases, with 10 bases sitting between them. CDR1 MNHEY and CDR2 SMNVEV come from the germline V gene (reference sequence). CDR3 in amino acids: CASSSQRNYNEQFF. The CDR3 nucleotides read TGTGCCAGCAGTTCACAACGGAACTACAATGAGCAGTTCTTC.

The chain links TRBV6-1 to TRBJ2-5, with D possibly TRBD2 on 5 matching bases. The germline V and J ends were trimmed by 2 bases and 2 bases, with 15 bases remaining between them. The CDR3 has 16 amino acids. Germline V gives CDR1 MNHNS, CDR2 SASEGT. In nucleotides, the CDR3 is TGTGCCAGCAGTGAATTAGCCGGGATGCTACAAGAGACCCAGTACTTC. This codes for CASSELAGMLQETQYF.

This clonotype appeared once. CDR3 nucleotide sequence: TGCGCCAGCAGCCCCACCTGGGGCACCGTCCCAGACCAAACTGGAAACACCATATATTTT. Translated, it gives CASSPTWGTVPDQTGNTIYF. The rearrangement joins TRBV4-3 to TRBJ1-3; tentative D call: TRBD1 (5 bases). CDR3 length equals 20 residues. Deletions cut 4 bases from V and 2 bases from J, with 27 bases between. Germline CDR1 LGHNA, CDR2 YSLEER.

The chain recombines TRBV24-1 with TRBJ1-4, with D possibly matching TRBD1 (5 bases). The CDR3 sequence is 14 residues long. Germline CDR1 KGHDR, CDR2 SFDVKD. Trimming left V 12 bases short and J 5 bases short, with 18 bases between. The CDR3 region has the DNA TGTGCCGCGGGGATGACAGAGTCAAATGAAAAACTGTTTTTT. It is translated as CAAGMTESNEKLFF.

In this sample, this clonotype turned up many times. The J gene is TRBJ1-1, the V gene TRBV27; the D gene is possibly TRBD1 (5 bases). Trimming removed 10 bases at V and 11 bases at J, with 14 bases between. CDR3 size: 10 residues. Germline CDR1 and CDR2: MNHEY and SMNVEV (reference sequence). The CDR3 coding sequence is TGTGCCACCGTGGGGCAAACCGCTTTCTTT. Translated, it gives CATVGQTAFF.

Remarks on this clonotype: Just one base apart from a much larger clone, this may be a read error. V and J are TRBV11-3 and TRBJ1-1; D possibly corresponds to TRBD1 (5 bases). CDR1 and CDR2 from the germline V gene are SGHNT and YENEEA. The CDR3 consists of 13 residues. CDR3 DNA sequence: TGTGCCAGCAGCTCCAGGGCGGGGACTGAAGCTCTCTTT. Translation: CASSSRAGTEALF.

The CDR3 coding sequence is TGTGCCAGCAGTTTAGAGGGTAACAGGGAGGATGGCTACACCTTC. Translated: CASSLEGNREDGYTF. The chain carries TRBV27 and TRBJ1-2; D is possibly TRBD1 (6 bases). The CDR3 has 15 residues. Germline V lookup: CDR1 MNHEY, CDR2 SMNVEV (reference sequence). Between the trimmed V and J ends, which lost 2 bases and 6 bases, there was a span of 16 bases.

In this sample, this clonotype turned up a few times. The chain joins TRBV6-2 or TRBV6-3 to TRBJ2-3; D remains ambiguous. Germline-derived CDR1 and CDR2 are MNHEY and SVGEGT. The CDR3 extends over 16 amino acids. The V end was cut by 1 base, the J end by 5 bases, with 16 bases between. The CDR3: CASSYLAHKDVDTQYF. In nucleotides, the CDR3 is TGTGCCAGCAGTTACTTAGCTCACAAGGACGTAGATACGCAGTATTTT.

This rearrangement joins TRBV10-3 to TRBJ2-2, with a tentative D call TRBD1 (7 bases). The germline CDR1 and CDR2 sequences are ENHRY and SYGVKD. The CDR3 is made up of 19 amino acids. Deletions cut 6 bases from V and 0 bases from J, with 23 bases between. The CDR3 DNA reads as TGTGCCATCAGACATCTCGGGCGGGACAGTTTCACGAACACCGGGGAGCTGTTTTTT. This encodes CAIRHLGRDSFTNTGELFF.

V is TRBV27 and J is TRBJ2-7, with a possible D match to TRBD2 (6 bases). The CDR3 is 11 amino acids. CDR1 is MNHEY and CDR2 is SMNVEV in the germline V gene (reference sequence). The V and J ends lost 8 bases and 6 bases respectively, with 11 bases between them. The CDR3 DNA follows: TGTGCCAGCCTACGGGGAGGCGAGCAGTACTTC. It encodes CASLRGGEQYF.

The rearrangement joins TRBV12-3 or TRBV12-4 to TRBJ2-1, with 14 bases matching TRBD2. V gave up 3 bases and J gave up 7 bases; unmatched junction bases: 11. This CDR3 has 18 amino acids. CDR3 loop: CASSFLTSGGAEWNEQFF. The CDR3 nucleotides read TGTGCCAGCAGTTTTTTGACTAGCGGGGGGGCTGAATGGAATGAGCAGTTCTTC.

This clonotype was observed a few times. The chain employs TRBV27 and TRBJ2-3; TRBD2 matches at 13 bases. This CDR3 has 16 residues. The germline CDR1 and CDR2 sequences are MNHEY and SMNVEV (reference sequence). J was trimmed by 5 bases and V by 6 bases; bases with no gene match: 8. The CDR3: CASRERTSGGLDTQYF. The DNA for the CDR3 is TGTGCCAGCAGGGAAAGGACTAGCGGGGGTTTAGATACGCAGTATTTT.

This clonotype appeared a few times. The chain joins TRBV7-9 to TRBJ1-2, with D perhaps TRBD1 (5 bases). This CDR3 comprises 14 residues. Germline loops: CDR1 SEHNR, CDR2 FQNEAQ (reference sequence). The V and J ends lost 5 bases and 4 bases respectively, with 14 bases between them. The CDR3 region is CASSPGLRGYGYTF. The DNA for the CDR3 is TGTGCCAGCAGCCCGGGACTCCGTGGCTATGGCTACACCTTC.

The chain combines TRBV19 with TRBJ2-1; D remains ambiguous. V was trimmed by 3 bases and J by 0 bases, leaving 9 bases between them. There are 15 residues in the CDR3. CDR1 is LNHDA and CDR2 is SQIVND in the germline V gene (reference sequence). Here the CDR3 reads CASSMGSSSYNEQFF. CDR3 sequence (DNA): TGTGCCAGTAGTATGGGGTCCAGCTCCTACAATGAGCAGTTCTTC.

The chain is built from TRBV6-1 and TRBJ2-7; 7 bases agree with TRBD2. CDR3 length: 13 residues. Trimming cost V 4 bases and J 5 bases; bases outside gene matches: 5. CDR1 and CDR2 (germline): MNHNS, SASEGT. CDR3 residues: CASSVGEGNEQYV. The CDR3 DNA is TGTGCCAGCAGTGTTGGGGAGGGGAACGAGCAGTACGTC.

This clonotype was counted only a few times. The J gene is TRBJ2-5, the V gene TRBV12-3 or TRBV12-4; TRBD1 is a possible D gene (6 bases). CDR3 length: 17 residues. V was pared by 6 bases and J by 1 base, with 21 bases between. As DNA, the CDR3 is TGTGCCAGCAGCTTTGGCCCCGACAGGTCCTTCCAAGAGACCCAGTACTTC. Protein sequence: CASSFGPDRSFQETQYF.

The chain joins TRBV5-1 to TRBJ1-2, with TRBD1 identical over 7 bases. Germline assignment: CDR1 SGHRS and CDR2 YFSETQ. The CDR3 runs 19 residues. The junction had 18 bases not matched to a gene; V was cut back by 4 bases and J by 0 bases. The CDR3 here is CASSPTAGTGAAANYGYTF. DNA of the CDR3: TGCGCCAGCAGCCCGACCGCCGGAACAGGGGCCGCAGCTAACTATGGCTACACCTTC.

The chain links TRBV6-2 or TRBV6-3 to TRBJ2-7, with TRBD2 matching 13 bases. Germline-derived CDR1 and CDR2 are MNHEY and SVGEGT. V dropped 5 bases and J dropped 12; count of bases not matched to a gene: 7. The CDR3 contains 13 residues. For the CDR3, the DNA is TGTGCCAGCAGTCCGGGACTAGCGGGGCCAAGGTACGTC. This sequence encodes CASSPGLAGPRYV.